Below are 25 T cell receptor beta chains sequenced from a single sample in a study of preoperative IRX-2 immunotherapy in early breast cancer. Regarding treatment: preoperative locoregional IRX-2 cytokine immunotherapy. The repertoire was sequenced with immunoSEQ multiplex PCR; TCRdb's copy has only in-frame clones and lacks some. Among about 98,000 clones listed, around 86% were seen once. This specimen was tumor tissue, taken after IRX-2 immunotherapy. These receptors all come from a human donor with breast cancer.

The chain carries TRBV6-1 and TRBJ1-1; no clear D gene. Germline values: CDR1 MNHNS, CDR2 SASEGT. The CDR3 spans 16 residues. Trimming took off 0 bases at V and 11 bases at J, with 22 bases between the two ends. CDR3 sequence: CASSEASDSRAKVAFF. CDR3 DNA: TGTGCCAGCAGTGAAGCCAGCGACTCTCGTGCCAAAGTGGCTTTCTTT.

The chain employs TRBV6-8 and TRBJ1-2; 12 bases are a match to TRBD1. Germline V gene sequence: CDR1 MNHGY, CDR2 SAAAGT. This CDR3 is 13 amino acids long. Unmatched junction bases numbered 6, after V lost 10 bases and J lost 6 bases. The CDR3 DNA follows: TGTGCCACCGCTGGGACAGGGGGCAATGGCTACACCTTC. Encoded protein: CATAGTGGNGYTF.

The chain uses TRBV7-2 and TRBJ2-7; no clear D. CDR3 size: 13 residues. V was shortened by 0 bases and J by 7 bases, with 10 bases between the two germline ends. Germline V gene lookup returns CDR1 SGHTA and CDR2 FQGNSA. CDR3 DNA sequence: TGTGCCAGCAGCTTAGCGGGATCAGAAGAGCAGTACTTC. Amino acids: CASSLAGSEEQYF. Combining the CDR3 with reference TRBV7-2 and TRBJ2-7 gives the whole variable domain GAGVSQSPSNKVTEKGKDVELRCDPISGHTALYWYRQSLGQGLEFLIYFQGNSAPDKSGLPSDRFSAERTGGSVSTLTIQRTQQEDSAVYLCASSLAGSEEQYFGPGTRLTVT.

The V call is TRBV19, the J call TRBJ1-1; TRBD1 is a possible D gene (5 bases). Trimming removed 5 bases at V and 5 bases at J, with 15 bases between. The CDR3 contains 14 residues. The germline CDR1 and CDR2 sequences are LNHDA and SQIVND (reference sequence). Here the CDR3 reads CASSPRSGGTEAFF. The CDR3 nucleotides read TGTGCCAGTAGTCCCAGGTCGGGGGGGACTGAAGCTTTCTTT.

The rearrangement joins TRBV19 to TRBJ2-1, with 12 bases identical to TRBD2. J was trimmed by 4 bases and V by 7 bases; bases with no gene match: 8. Germline V lookup: CDR1 LNHDA, CDR2 SQIVND (reference sequence). CDR3 length: 16 residues. CDR3 sequence: CASKKASGGVYNEQFF. The CDR3 nucleotides read TGTGCCAGTAAAAAGGCTAGCGGGGGGGTTTACAATGAGCAGTTCTTC.

This clone was picked up a small number of times. The chain has TRBV11-3 and TRBJ1-3; D is unresolved. The ends were cut back, 2 bases at V and 4 bases at J, with 9 bases in the middle. The CDR3 totals 14 residues. Germline values: CDR1 SGHNT, CDR2 YENEEA. CDR3 amino acids: CASSLFSSGNTIYF. DNA for the CDR3: TGTGCCAGCAGCTTATTTAGTTCCGGAAACACCATATATTTT.

V is TRBV19 and J is TRBJ2-7; D tentatively reads TRBD1 or TRBD2 (6 bases each). The CDR3 is made up of 15 amino acids. Germline V gene data show CDR1 as LNHDA and CDR2 as SQIVND (reference sequence). The V gene lost 5 bases and the J gene lost 3 bases, with 17 bases spanning the gap. The DNA for the CDR3 is TGTGCCAGTAGTTCGCCGGGGGCAGGGATCTACGAGCAGTACTTC. Residues: CASSSPGAGIYEQYF.

The J gene is TRBJ2-7, the V gene TRBV18; 9 positions agree with TRBD1. Germline-derived CDR1 and CDR2 are KGHSH and LQKENI. The V and J ends lost 3 bases and 6 bases, in that order; junction bases with no gene match: 6. The CDR3 has 14 amino acids. CDR3 bases: TGTGCCAGCTCACCTCGGGACAGGGAAGCCGAGCAGTACTTC. Its protein is CASSPRDREAEQYF.

The chain joins TRBV19 to TRBJ1-4; 9 bases agree with TRBD1. With 4 bases clipped from V and 8 bases from J, the junction kept 5 bases outside the gene matches. This CDR3 contains 14 residues. Germline V gives CDR1 LNHDA, CDR2 SQIVND (reference sequence). The CDR3 loop is CASSKGQGFEKLFF. The CDR3 DNA is TGTGCCAGTAGTAAAGGACAGGGGTTCGAAAAACTGTTTTTT.

The chain has TRBV23-1 and TRBJ1-3; D might be TRBD1 (5 bases). TRBV23-1 is filed as an ORF, its function uncertain. V lost 2 bases, J lost 0 bases, and 14 bases lay in between. The CDR3 runs to 17 residues. DNA for the CDR3: TGCGCCAGCAGTCAAATCGGGGAAACAGGCTCTGGAAACACCATATATTTT. It specifies CASSQIGETGSGNTIYF.

The chain employs TRBV30 and TRBJ1-4; TRBD1 might be the D (6 bases). V lost 0 bases to trimming and J lost 2 bases, with 10 bases between them. Germline assignment: CDR1 GTSNPN and CDR2 SVGIG (reference sequence). The CDR3 has 15 residues. CDR3 nucleotides: TGTGCCTGGAGTGTATTCGGACAGACTAATGAAAAACTGTTTTTT. This translates into CAWSVFGQTNEKLFF.

The chain couples TRBV5-1 to TRBJ2-5; 8 nucleotides agree with TRBD1. Looked up from germline, CDR1 is SGHRS and CDR2 is YFSETQ. The CDR3 is made up of 15 amino acids. V shed 6 bases and J 2 bases; nucleotides not matched to a gene: 9. The CDR3: CASKLWTGPQETQYF. CDR3 DNA sequence: TGCGCCAGCAAATTATGGACAGGGCCTCAAGAGACCCAGTACTTC.

The rearrangement uses TRBV5-1 and TRBJ2-1; D remains ambiguous. CDR3 length equals 15 residues. Trimming shortened V by 4 bases and J by 5 bases, and 16 bases separated the two germline ends. The germline V gene encodes CDR1 SGHRS and CDR2 YFSETQ. The CDR3 reads CASSQAARPDNEQFF. The CDR3 DNA follows: TGCGCCAGCAGCCAGGCCGCCAGACCAGACAATGAGCAGTTCTTC.

This clone came up a few times. The rearrangement uses TRBV28 and TRBJ2-5; 14 bases line up with TRBD2. Germline V lookup: CDR1 MDHEN, CDR2 SYDVKM. This CDR3 spans 16 amino acids. V shed 4 bases, J shed 5 bases, and the junction held 6 bases outside the gene matches. This chain's CDR3 is CASSSPGTSGGETQYF. The CDR3 DNA is TGTGCCAGCAGTTCCCCCGGGACTAGCGGGGGTGAGACCCAGTACTTC. The variable domain in full, completed from reference TRBV28 and TRBJ2-5, reads DVKVTQSSRYLVKRTGEKVFLECVQDMDHENMFWYRQDPGLGLRLIYFSYDVKMKEKGDIPEGYSVSREKKERFSLILESASTNQTSMYLCASSSPGTSGGETQYFGPGTRLLVL.

The V and J genes are TRBV6-8 and TRBJ2-7, with a weak D call TRBD1 (6 bases). CDR3 length equals 14 residues. The germline gives CDR1 MNHGY, CDR2 SAAAGT. The V end lost 5 bases, the J end lost 3 bases, and 14 bases lay between the germline ends. The chain's CDR3 is CASSDPGHLYEQYF. Here the CDR3 DNA reads TGTGCCAGCAGTGACCCGGGACACCTCTACGAGCAGTACTTC.

This rearrangement joins TRBV18 to TRBJ2-2; weak D call: TRBD1 (5 bases). This CDR3 has 16 amino acids. Germline CDR1 is KGHSH and CDR2 is LQKENI. Trimming pared 4 bases from V and 1 base from J, leaving 13 bases between. The CDR3 DNA follows: TGTGCCAGCTCACTTTCCGAGCAGGGGAACACCGGGGAGCTGTTTTTT. Translation: CASSLSEQGNTGELFF.

The chain couples TRBV19 to TRBJ2-2, with D maybe TRBD2 (5 bases). Trimming cost V 5 bases and J 1 base, with 8 bases left between them. The CDR3 extends over 14 amino acids. The V gene's germline CDR1 is LNHDA and CDR2 SQIVND (reference sequence). In DNA, the CDR3 is TGTGCCAGTAGTTCTGGGAGGAACACCGGGGAGCTGTTTTTT. This encodes CASSSGRNTGELFF.

This clone was detected only once. This sequence joins TRBV6-8 and TRBJ2-7; 9 bases are a match to TRBD1. With 6 bases clipped from V and 6 bases from J, the junction kept 9 bases outside the gene matches. The length of the CDR3 is 14 residues. In germline, CDR1 is MNHGY, CDR2 SAAAGT. As DNA, the CDR3 is TGTGCCAGCAGCACCGGGACAGGGACCTTCGAGCAGTACTTC. Protein product: CASSTGTGTFEQYF.

This chain uses TRBV11-3 with TRBJ1-1; D call uncertain. V gave up 7 bases and J gave up 2 bases, with 26 bases separating them. The CDR3 is 18 amino acids. Germline lookup yields CDR1 SGHNT and CDR2 YENEEA. CDR3 residues: CASTYWQLTTLRNTEAFF. In DNA form, the CDR3 reads TGTGCCAGCACATATTGGCAGCTCACAACCCTCCGTAACACTGAAGCTTTCTTT.

The chain recombines TRBV14 with TRBJ2-7, with D perhaps matching TRBD1 (5 bases). Trimming took 1 base from V and 13 from J, leaving 14 bases between them. This CDR3 has 12 residues. The germline V gene encodes CDR1 SGHDN and CDR2 FVKESK. The CDR3 protein is CASSQVWNRPYF. Written as DNA, the CDR3 is TGTGCCAGCAGCCAAGTTTGGAACAGGCCTTACTTC.

The J gene is TRBJ2-5, the V gene TRBV6-4; possible D gene TRBD2, 6 bases. Germline V gene lookup returns CDR1 MRHNA and CDR2 SNTAGT. V was pared by 3 bases and J by 2 bases, with 13 bases between. CDR3 length: 15 amino acids. CDR3 region: CASSELAVGQETQYF. CDR3 nucleotides: TGTGCCAGCAGTGAGTTAGCGGTAGGGCAAGAGACCCAGTACTTC.

This chain joins TRBV28 and TRBJ1-1; D unresolved. Trimming stripped 7 bases from V and 1 base from J, with 7 bases between. The CDR3 sequence is 12 residues long. Germline V gene sequence: CDR1 MDHEN, CDR2 SYDVKM. CDR3 sequence: CASTEANTEAFF. CDR3 DNA: TGTGCCAGCACGGAGGCGAACACTGAAGCTTTCTTT.

V gene TRBV18 combines with J gene TRBJ2-1; possibly TRBD1 or TRBD2 for D (5 bases each). V was pared by 0 bases and J by 8 bases, with 17 bases between. Germline CDR1 KGHSH, CDR2 LQKENI. The length of the CDR3 is 16 residues. CDR3 protein: CASSPPPGTPGYEQFF. CDR3 DNA sequence: TGTGCCAGCTCACCACCACCAGGGACCCCCGGGTATGAGCAGTTCTTC.

This clone counts as medium-sized. V gene TRBV19 combines with J gene TRBJ1-1, with TRBD1 as a possible D gene (5 bases). This CDR3 has 14 residues. The V gene's germline CDR1 is LNHDA and CDR2 SQIVND (reference sequence). V lost 5 bases to trimming and J lost 6 bases, with 16 bases between them. CDR3: CASSFAGTTAEAFF. CDR3 nucleotides: TGTGCCAGTAGTTTCGCCGGGACCACGGCTGAAGCTTTCTTT. The full variable domain, with the rest looked up from reference TRBV19 and TRBJ1-1, is DGGITQSPKYLFRKEGQNVTLSCEQNLNHDAMYWYRQDPGQGLRLIYYSQIVNDFQKGDIAEGYSVSREKKESFPLTVTSAQKNPTAFYLCASSFAGTTAEAFFGQGTRLTVV.

This chain uses TRBV6-8 with TRBJ1-1; D ambiguous. Germline loops: CDR1 MNHGY, CDR2 SAAAGT. The CDR3 is 15 amino acids. The V end lost 4 bases, the J end lost 5 bases, and 17 bases lay between the germline ends. The CDR3, as DNA: TGTGCCAGCAGTTTAACTTTGGGGATACTGACTGAAGCTTTCTTT. It is translated as CASSLTLGILTEAFF.